The 9 T cell receptor beta chains below all came from one sample that was sequenced in a study of chemoradiotherapy in HPV16-positive cancers. The method was immunoSEQ multiplex PCR; TCRdb's version includes in-frame clones alone and lacks a portion of them. The table shows 15,000 to 20,000 clones, with roughly 70% occurring only once. The specimen was tumor tissue, collected from a patient who underwent chemoradiotherapy. The receptors come from a human donor with HPV-associated anogenital cancer.

This chain links TRBV6-5 with TRBJ1-6; perhaps TRBD1 as D (5 bases). V was cut by 8 bases and J by 12 bases, with 14 bases left in between. CDR1 is MNHEY, CDR2 SVGAGI, per germline. This CDR3 spans 12 amino acids. The CDR3 loop is CASFRTFGPLHF. The CDR3 region has the DNA TGTGCCAGCTTTAGGACATTCGGACCCCTCCACTTT.

The CDR3 region has the DNA TGTGCCAGCGCACAGTGGTCTGCGGGGCAGTACTTC. It translates to CASAQWSAGQYF. The V and J genes are TRBV28 and TRBJ2-7, with a weak D call TRBD2 (5 bases). CDR1 is MDHEN and CDR2 is SYDVKM in the germline V gene. This CDR3 has 12 residues. V lost 8 bases and J lost 9, with 17 bases in between.

The genes are TRBV27 and TRBJ2-1; D uncertain. CDR1 is MNHEY and CDR2 is SMNVEV in the germline V gene (reference sequence). Trimming pared 2 bases from V and 7 bases from J, leaving 9 bases between. The length of the CDR3 is 13 residues. The CDR3 DNA reads TGTGCCAGCAGTTTAGGGCTCGTTAATGAGCAGTTCTTC. As protein: CASSLGLVNEQFF.

This clone is labeled as medium-sized (0.01 to 0.1%). The chain joins TRBV11-2 to TRBJ1-1, with TRBD1 identical over 7 bases. The CDR3 spans 16 residues. V was pared by 0 bases and J by 0 bases, with 4 bases of the junction left unmatched. Germline assignment: CDR1 SGHAT and CDR2 FQNNGV. CDR3 region: CASSLDSGTVNTEAFF. CDR3 nucleotides: TGTGCCAGCAGCTTAGACTCCGGGACAGTGAACACTGAAGCTTTCTTT.

The V call is TRBV18, the J call TRBJ2-5, with D possibly being TRBD1 (6 bases). The CDR3 length is 15 residues. The V and J ends lost 4 bases and 5 bases respectively, with 17 bases between them. Germline V gene lookup returns CDR1 KGHSH and CDR2 LQKENI. The CDR3 is CASSRNPGHGETQYF. The CDR3 DNA follows: TGTGCCAGCTCACGCAACCCGGGACATGGGGAGACCCAGTACTTC.

This clone was seen a few times. The CDR3 reads CASSYSSQVSGNTIYF. In DNA form, the CDR3 reads TGTGCCAGCAGTTACTCTTCACAGGTCTCTGGAAACACCATATATTTT. This chain joins TRBV6-6 and TRBJ1-3; a weak D match, TRBD1 (5 bases). The CDR3 is made up of 16 amino acids. Germline V gene data show CDR1 as MNHNY and CDR2 as SVGAGI (reference sequence). Trimming removed 0 bases at V and 0 bases at J, with 9 bases between.

The chain uses TRBV19 and TRBJ1-5; TRBD1 agrees at 8 bases. V trimming: 6 bases; J trimming: 9 bases; junction bases outside the gene matches: 10. Germline loops: CDR1 LNHDA, CDR2 SQIVND (reference sequence). The length of the CDR3 is 14 residues. Here the CDR3 reads CASSLGQGDPPQHF. The CDR3 coding sequence is TGTGCCAGTAGCCTAGGACAGGGTGATCCGCCCCAGCATTTT.

This clone was counted between two and nine times. The chain has TRBV2 and TRBJ1-5; D is undetermined. Germline CDR1 reads SNHLY; CDR2 reads FYNNEI. CDR3 length: 12 residues. V was clipped by 3 bases and J by 5 bases, with 5 bases between them. The DNA for the CDR3 is TGTGCCAGCAGTGATACGGATCAGCCCCAGCATTTT. Its protein product is CASSDTDQPQHF.

This chain links TRBV28 with TRBJ2-7, with TRBD1 as a possible D gene (6 bases). Trimming stripped 6 bases from V and 1 base from J, with 10 bases between. CDR1 is MDHEN, CDR2 SYDVKM, per germline. This CDR3 is built from 13 residues. CDR3 residues: CASRDGTSYEQYF. The CDR3 DNA sequence: TGTGCCAGCAGAGATGGGACATCCTACGAGCAGTACTTC.